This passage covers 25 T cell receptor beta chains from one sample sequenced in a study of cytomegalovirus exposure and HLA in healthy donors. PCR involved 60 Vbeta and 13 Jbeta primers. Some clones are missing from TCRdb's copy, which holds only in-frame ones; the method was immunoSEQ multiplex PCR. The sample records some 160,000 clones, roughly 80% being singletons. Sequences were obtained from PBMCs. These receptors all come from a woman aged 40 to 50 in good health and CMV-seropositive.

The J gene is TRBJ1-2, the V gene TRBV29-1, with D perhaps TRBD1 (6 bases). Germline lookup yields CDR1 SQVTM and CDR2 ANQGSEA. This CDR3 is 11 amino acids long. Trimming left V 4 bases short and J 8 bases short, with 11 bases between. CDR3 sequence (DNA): TGCAGCGTTGGTACTGGGGGCGGCTACACCTTC. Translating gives CSVGTGGGYTF.

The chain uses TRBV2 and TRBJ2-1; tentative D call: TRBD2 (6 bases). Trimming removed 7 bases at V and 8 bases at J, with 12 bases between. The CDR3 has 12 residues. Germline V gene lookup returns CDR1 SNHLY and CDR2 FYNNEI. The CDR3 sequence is CASTGGGYEQFF. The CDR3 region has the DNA TGTGCCAGCACCGGTGGAGGGTATGAGCAGTTCTTC.

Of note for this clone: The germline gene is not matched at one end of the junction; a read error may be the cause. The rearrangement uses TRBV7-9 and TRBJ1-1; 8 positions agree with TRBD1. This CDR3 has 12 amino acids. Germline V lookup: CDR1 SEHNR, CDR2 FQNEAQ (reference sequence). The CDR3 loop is CSSSLGQGEAFF. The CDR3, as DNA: TGTTCCAGCAGCCTCGGACAGGGTGAAGCTTTCTTT.

The CDR3 protein is CASSAYRAPNYGYTF. CDR3 nucleotide sequence: TGTGCCAGCAGCGCCTACAGGGCCCCTAACTATGGCTACACCTTC. The V call is TRBV11-2, the J call TRBJ1-2; D possibly corresponds to TRBD1 (6 bases). The germline CDR1 and CDR2 sequences are SGHAT and FQNNGV. The CDR3 has 15 residues. The germline V and J ends were trimmed by 5 bases and 0 bases, with 13 bases remaining between them.

CDR3 protein: CASSLGQGALPDTQYF. The CDR3 DNA reads as TGCGCCAGCAGCTTGGGGCAGGGGGCCCTCCCAGATACGCAGTATTTT. The chain uses TRBV5-1 and TRBJ2-3; 8 bases agree with TRBD1. The CDR3 is 16 amino acids. V lost 0 bases to trimming and J lost 4 bases; unmatched junction nucleotides: 7. Germline CDR1 is SGHRS and CDR2 is YFSETQ.

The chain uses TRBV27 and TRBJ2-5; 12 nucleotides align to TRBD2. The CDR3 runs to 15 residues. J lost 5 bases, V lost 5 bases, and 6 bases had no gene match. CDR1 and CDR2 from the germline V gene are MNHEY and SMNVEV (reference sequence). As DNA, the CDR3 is TGTGCCAGCAGTCTACTAGCGGGGGGCCGGGAGACCCAGTACTTC. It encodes CASSLLAGGRETQYF.

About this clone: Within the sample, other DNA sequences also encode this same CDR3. CDR3: CASSLGFGGGANVLTF. As DNA, the CDR3 is TGTGCCAGCAGCTTAGGATTCGGGGGTGGGGCCAACGTCCTGACTTTC. This chain links TRBV11-3 with TRBJ2-6, with D tentatively TRBD2 (6 bases). The CDR3 has 16 residues. CDR1 and CDR2 from the germline V gene are SGHNT and YENEEA. The ends were cut back, 1 base at V and 3 bases at J, with 10 bases in the middle.

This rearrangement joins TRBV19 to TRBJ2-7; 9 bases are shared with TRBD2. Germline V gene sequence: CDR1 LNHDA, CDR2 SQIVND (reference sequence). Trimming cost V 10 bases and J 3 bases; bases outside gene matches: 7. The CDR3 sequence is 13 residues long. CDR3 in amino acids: CATALSGSYEQYF. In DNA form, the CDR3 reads TGTGCCACCGCCCTTAGCGGGAGCTACGAGCAGTACTTC. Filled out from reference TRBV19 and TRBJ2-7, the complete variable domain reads DGGITQSPKYLFRKEGQNVTLSCEQNLNHDAMYWYRQDPGQGLRLIYYSQIVNDFQKGDIAEGYSVSREKKESFPLTVTSAQKNPTAFYLCATALSGSYEQYFGPGTRLTVT.

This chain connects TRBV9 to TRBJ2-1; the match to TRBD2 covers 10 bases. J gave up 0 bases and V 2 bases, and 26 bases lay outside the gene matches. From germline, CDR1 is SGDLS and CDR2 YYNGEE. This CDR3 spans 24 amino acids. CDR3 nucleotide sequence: TGTGCCAGCAGCGTCGATGCCAGGGGGCATCCCCGGACTAGCGGAGGGAGCTCCTACAATGAGCAGTTCTTC. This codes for CASSVDARGHPRTSGGSSYNEQFF.

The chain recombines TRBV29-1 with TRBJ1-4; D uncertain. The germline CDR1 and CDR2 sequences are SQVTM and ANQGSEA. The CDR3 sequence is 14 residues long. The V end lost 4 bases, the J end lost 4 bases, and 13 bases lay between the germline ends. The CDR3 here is CSVATGILNEKLFF. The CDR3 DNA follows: TGCAGCGTTGCGACCGGGATACTTAATGAAAAACTGTTTTTT.

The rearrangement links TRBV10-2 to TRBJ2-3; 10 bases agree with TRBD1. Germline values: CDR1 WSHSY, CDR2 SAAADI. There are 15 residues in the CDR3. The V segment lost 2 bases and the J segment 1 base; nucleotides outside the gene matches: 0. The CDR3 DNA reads TGCGCCAGCAGTGAGGGGACAGGGGGCACAGATACGCAGTATTTT. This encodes CASSEGTGGTDTQYF.

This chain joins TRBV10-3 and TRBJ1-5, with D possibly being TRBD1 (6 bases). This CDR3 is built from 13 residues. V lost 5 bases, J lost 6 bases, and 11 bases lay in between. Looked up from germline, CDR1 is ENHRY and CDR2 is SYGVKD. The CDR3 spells CAISRGGGQPQHF. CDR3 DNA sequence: TGTGCCATCAGTCGTGGGGGCGGTCAGCCCCAGCATTTT.

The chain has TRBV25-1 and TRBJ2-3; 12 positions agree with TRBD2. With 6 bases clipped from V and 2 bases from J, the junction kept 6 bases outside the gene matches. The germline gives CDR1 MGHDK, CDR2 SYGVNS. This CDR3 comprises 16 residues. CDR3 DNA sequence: TGTGCCAGCAGAGACCGGACTAGCGGGGCCACAGATACGCAGTATTTT. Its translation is CASRDRTSGATDTQYF.

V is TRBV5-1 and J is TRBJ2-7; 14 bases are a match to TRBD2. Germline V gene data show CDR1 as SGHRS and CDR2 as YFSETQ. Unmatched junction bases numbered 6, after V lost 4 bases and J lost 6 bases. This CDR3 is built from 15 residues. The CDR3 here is CASSPGTSGGSEQYF. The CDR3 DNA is TGCGCCAGCAGCCCGGGGACTAGCGGGGGAAGCGAGCAGTACTTC.

The CDR3 loop is CASSLEGGREAFF. The CDR3 region has the DNA TGCGCCAGCAGCTTGGAGGGGGGGCGAGAAGCTTTCTTT. J is TRBJ1-1 and V is TRBV5-1; D perhaps matches TRBD1 (6 bases). Germline loops: CDR1 SGHRS, CDR2 YFSETQ. The CDR3 contains 13 residues. V was trimmed by 0 bases and J by 8 bases, leaving 11 bases between them.

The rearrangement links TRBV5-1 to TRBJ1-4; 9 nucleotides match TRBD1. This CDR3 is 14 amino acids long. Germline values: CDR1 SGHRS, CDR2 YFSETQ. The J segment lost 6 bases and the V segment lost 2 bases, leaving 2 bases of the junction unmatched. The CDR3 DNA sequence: TGCGCCAGCAGCTTAGGGACAGGGTATGAAAAACTGTTTTTT. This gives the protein CASSLGTGYEKLFF.

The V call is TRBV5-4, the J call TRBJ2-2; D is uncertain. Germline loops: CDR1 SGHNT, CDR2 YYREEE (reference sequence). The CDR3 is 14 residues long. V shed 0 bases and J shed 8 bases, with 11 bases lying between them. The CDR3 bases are TGTGCCAGCAGCTTGGCCCCACGAGAAGGGGAGCTGTTTTTT. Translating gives CASSLAPREGELFF.

The DNA for the CDR3 is TGTGCCAGCAGTGATCAGCGAGGACTTTACGAGCAGTACTTC. Amino acids: CASSDQRGLYEQYF. The rearrangement uses TRBV2 and TRBJ2-7; possible D gene TRBD2, 5 bases. Germline V gene data show CDR1 as SNHLY and CDR2 as FYNNEI. V shed 3 bases and J shed 4 bases, with 13 bases lying between them. The CDR3 sequence is 14 residues long.

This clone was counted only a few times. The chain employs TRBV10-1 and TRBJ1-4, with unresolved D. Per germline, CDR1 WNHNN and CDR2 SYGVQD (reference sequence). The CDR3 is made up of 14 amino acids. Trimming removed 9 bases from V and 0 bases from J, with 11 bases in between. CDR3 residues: CARKSFATNEKLFF. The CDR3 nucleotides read TGCGCCAGAAAATCTTTTGCAACTAATGAAAAACTGTTTTTT.

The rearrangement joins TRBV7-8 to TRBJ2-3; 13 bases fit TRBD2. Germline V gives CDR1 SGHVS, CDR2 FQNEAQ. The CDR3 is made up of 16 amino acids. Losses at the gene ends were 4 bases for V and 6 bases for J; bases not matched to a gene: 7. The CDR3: CASSSLAGGPGDTQYF. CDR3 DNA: TGTGCCAGCAGCTCACTAGCGGGGGGGCCCGGTGATACGCAGTATTTT.

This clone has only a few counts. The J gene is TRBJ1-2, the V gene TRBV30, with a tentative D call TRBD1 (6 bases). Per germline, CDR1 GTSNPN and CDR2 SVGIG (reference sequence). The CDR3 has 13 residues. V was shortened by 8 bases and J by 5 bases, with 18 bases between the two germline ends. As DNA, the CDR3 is TGTGCCCACCTACAGGGATCGGGGTATGGCTACACCTTC. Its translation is CAHLQGSGYGYTF.

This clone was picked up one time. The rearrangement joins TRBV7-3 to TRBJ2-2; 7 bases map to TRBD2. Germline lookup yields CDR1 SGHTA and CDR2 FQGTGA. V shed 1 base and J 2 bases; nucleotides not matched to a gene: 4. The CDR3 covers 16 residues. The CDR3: CASSLRLAVNTGELFF. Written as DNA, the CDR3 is TGTGCCAGCAGCTTAAGGCTAGCGGTAAACACCGGGGAGCTGTTTTTT.

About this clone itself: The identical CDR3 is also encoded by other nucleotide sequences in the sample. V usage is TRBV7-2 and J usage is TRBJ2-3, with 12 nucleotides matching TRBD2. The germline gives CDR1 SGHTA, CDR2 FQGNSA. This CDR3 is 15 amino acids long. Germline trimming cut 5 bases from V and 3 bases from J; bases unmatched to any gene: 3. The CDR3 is CASSLGLAGTDTQYF. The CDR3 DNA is TGTGCCAGCAGCCTCGGACTAGCGGGGACAGATACGCAGTATTTT.

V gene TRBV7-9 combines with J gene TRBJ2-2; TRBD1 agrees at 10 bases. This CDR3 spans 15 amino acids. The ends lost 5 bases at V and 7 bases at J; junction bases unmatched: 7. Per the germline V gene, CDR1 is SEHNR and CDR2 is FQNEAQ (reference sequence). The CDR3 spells CASSRSTGGNGELFF. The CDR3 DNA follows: TGTGCCAGCAGCCGATCGACAGGGGGCAACGGGGAGCTGTTTTTT.

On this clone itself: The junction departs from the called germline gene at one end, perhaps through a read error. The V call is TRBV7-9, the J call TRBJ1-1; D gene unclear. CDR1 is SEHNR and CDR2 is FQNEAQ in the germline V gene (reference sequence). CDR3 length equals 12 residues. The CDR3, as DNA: TGTTCCAGCAGTTACACCGAGGGTGAAGCTTTCTTT. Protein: CSSSYTEGEAFF.